Detailed here is one TCR beta chain. This CDR3 spans 16 amino acids. Germline CDR1 SEHNR, CDR2 FQNEAQ (reference sequence). The germline V and J ends were trimmed by 5 bases and 3 bases, with 16 bases remaining between them. TCRdb's table, derived via immunoSEQ multiplex PCR, lists solely in-frame clones and lacks some. The sample records 33,000 or so clones, about 89% being singletons. This sample was included in a study of T cell changes during pregnancy in multiple sclerosis. This chain connects TRBV7-9 to TRBJ1-4; maybe TRBD1 (6 bases). The sequence derives from a female donor with multiple sclerosis, enrolled in a pregnancy study. The sample in question was CD8+ T cells from peripheral blood mononuclear cells, obtained in the third trimester of pregnancy. As DNA, the CDR3 is TGTGCCAGCAGCGCCCGACCGGGACAAGCTAATGAAAAACTGTTTTTT. This gives the protein CASSARPGQANEKLFF.